Here is one T cell receptor beta chain with its context. Its antigen is undetermined. The record originates from a study of vaccination and CD4 T cells after COVID-19. Documented treatment: approximately 10-day PBMC culture with coronavirus spike peptide pools or control peptides (ViraFEST assay). Study observations and caveats: In convalescent patients, 304 of 307 vaccine-specific clones were mono-reactive for SARS-CoV-2 spike.

Oncomine TCR Beta short-read sequencing was applied to DNA from cultured CD4+ T cells. MiXCR was run by TCRdb on the PCR reads, yielding one entry per CDR3 protein. The table lists roughly 28,000 distinct CDR3 sequences, about 60% of them singletons, with less than 20% in the top ten. The V gene end was trimmed by 7 bases and the J gene end by 4 bases; junction bases not matched to a gene: 3. This CDR3 region has 13 residues. CDR1 SEHNR and CDR2 FQNEAQ come from the germline V gene (reference sequence). The sample here was CD4+ T cells from blood, cultured in vitro, taken after SARS-CoV-2 vaccination. V gene TRBV7-9 combines with J gene TRBJ2-5; 10 positions agree with TRBD2. The sequence was obtained from a human donor who received a COVID-19 vaccine. CDR3 amino acids: CASKASGGETQYF. The CDR3 DNA sequence: TGTGCCAGCAAGGCTAGCGGGGGAGAGACCCAGTACTTC. Full variable domain (missing parts from reference TRBV7-9 and TRBJ2-5): DTGVSQNPRHKITKRGQNVTFRCDPISEHNRLYWYRQTLGQGPEFLTYFQNEAQLEKSRLLSDRFSAERPKGSFSTLEIQRTEQGDSAMYLCASKASGGETQYFGPGTRLLVL.